This T cell receptor (beta chain) was sequenced during a study of control samples from healthy donors and cancer patients. The data were produced by immunoSEQ multiplex PCR, yet TCRdb's version contains in-frame clones alone and is incomplete. The sample lists some 110,000 clones, approximately 92% seen once, with less than 1.5% in the top ten. V dropped 5 bases and J dropped 4; count of bases not matched to a gene: 4. CDR3 length equals 14 residues. Germline CDR1 MNHEY, CDR2 SVGAGI. Sequencing was performed on PBMCs. The source of this sequence is a woman in her 50s with colorectal cancer. The V and J genes are TRBV6-5 and TRBJ1-2; 10 nucleotides align to TRBD1. This CDR3 is CASSRDRGFYGYTF. CDR3 coding DNA: TGTGCCAGCAGTCGGGACAGGGGATTCTATGGCTACACCTTC.